The 22 T cell receptor beta chains below all came from one sample that was sequenced in a study of T-cell reconstitution after alpha-beta-depleted transplantation in children. A TCRbeta library incorporating unique molecular identifiers was prepared. Each CDR3 protein gets one entry after TCRdb re-called the PCR reads with MiXCR. The sample contains some 530,000 distinct CDR3 sequences, about 12% of which appear only once. The material sequenced was PBMCs from the stem cell graft donor, taken from the stem cell graft. The receptors here all came from a human donor who donated a stem cell graft to a child with combined immunodeficiency.

This clonotype occurred once. The V and J genes are TRBV7-9 and TRBJ1-1; D is unresolved. The CDR3 spans 13 residues. Germline assignment: CDR1 SEHNR and CDR2 FQNEAQ (reference sequence). Trimming shortened V by 8 bases and J by 1 base, and 11 bases separated the two germline ends. The CDR3 DNA reads TGTGCCAGCGACCGGAGAGAGAACACTGAAGCTTTCTTT. It specifies CASDRRENTEAFF.

This clonotype appeared a few times. V is TRBV29-1 and J is TRBJ2-7; D may be TRBD1 or TRBD2 (6 bases each). The CDR3 is made up of 14 amino acids. Trimming pared 2 bases from V and 1 base from J, leaving 12 bases between. The germline V gene has CDR1 SQVTM and CDR2 ANQGSEA. The CDR3 bases are TGCAGCGTTGAATCGCCGGGGGCGTCCTACGAGCAGTACTTC. Translated, it gives CSVESPGASYEQYF.

This clonotype was counted only a few times. The rearrangement joins TRBV2 to TRBJ1-5; D not resolved. Germline loops: CDR1 SNHLY, CDR2 FYNNEI. Trimming left V 6 bases short and J 1 base short, with 10 bases between. CDR3 length: 14 residues. The CDR3 loop reads CASSQGGSNQPQHF. As DNA, the CDR3 is TGTGCCAGCAGCCAAGGCGGGAGCAATCAGCCCCAGCATTTT.

This clonotype was counted a few times. The chain links TRBV6-1 to TRBJ2-5, with D perhaps TRBD1 or TRBD2 (5 bases each). Between the trimmed V and J ends, which lost 5 bases and 5 bases, there was a span of 15 bases. Germline values: CDR1 MNHNS, CDR2 SASEGT. There are 14 residues in the CDR3. In DNA form, the CDR3 reads TGTGCCAGCAGTCCCGGGACCCCTCGCGAGACCCAGTACTTC. Its protein product is CASSPGTPRETQYF.

This clonotype was observed a handful of times. J is TRBJ2-2 and V is TRBV3-1; TRBD2 is a possible D gene (6 bases). Germline CDR1 and CDR2: LGHDT and YNNKEL (reference sequence). Trimming removed 2 bases from V and 5 bases from J, with 12 bases in between. CDR3 size: 15 residues. The CDR3 reads CASSQTGGGTGELFF. For the CDR3, the DNA is TGTGCCAGCAGCCAAACCGGGGGTGGAACCGGGGAGCTGTTTTTT.

This clonotype was seen ten or more times. The genes are TRBV29-1 and TRBJ2-1; D perhaps matches TRBD1 (5 bases). CDR1 and CDR2 from the germline V gene are SQVTM and ANQGSEA. V lost 7 bases to trimming and J lost 6 bases, with 19 bases between them. The CDR3 extends over 14 amino acids. CDR3 nucleotide sequence: TGCAGCGCCTCGATTCAGGGCAAATCCAATGAGCAGTTCTTC. Translating it yields CSASIQGKSNEQFF.

This clonotype occurred many times. The chain carries TRBV29-1 and TRBJ1-1; TRBD1 agrees at 7 bases. This CDR3 region has 13 residues. The germline CDR1 and CDR2 sequences are SQVTM and ANQGSEA. Germline trimming cut 0 bases from V and 8 bases from J; bases unmatched to any gene: 6. CDR3 nucleotide sequence: TGCAGCGTTGAAGAGGTTCAGGGGGTCGAAGCTTTCTTT. Its protein is CSVEEVQGVEAFF.

This clonotype was seen many times. The DNA of the CDR3 is TGTGCCAGCAGCAAAGAGAGTAGCGGGTCCTACAATGAGCAGTTCTTC. Its protein is CASSKESSGSYNEQFF. V is TRBV21-1 and J is TRBJ2-1; the table's D call of TRBD2 was not tested on the DNA. TRBV21-1 is an annotated pseudogene. The CDR3 loop spans 16 amino acids.

This clonotype was counted at least ten times. This rearrangement joins TRBV7-9 to TRBJ2-3, with D perhaps TRBD1 or TRBD2 (5 bases each). Germline V gene data show CDR1 as SEHNR and CDR2 as FQNEAQ (reference sequence). V lost 2 bases to trimming and J lost 6 bases, with 15 bases between them. The CDR3 is made up of 15 amino acids. The CDR3 reads CASSLRQEAGDTQYF. The CDR3 DNA reads as TGTGCCAGCAGCTTAAGGCAGGAGGCAGGGGATACGCAGTATTTT.

This clonotype was seen at least ten times. V usage is TRBV12-3 or TRBV12-4 and J usage is TRBJ2-1; D remains unclear. CDR3 length: 14 residues. The germline V and J ends were trimmed by 3 bases and 5 bases, with 11 bases remaining between them. The CDR3 DNA sequence: TGTGCCAGCAGTTTCTCGGCCGGCCACAATGAGCAGTTCTTC. This codes for CASSFSAGHNEQFF.

The CDR3 nucleotides read TGTGCCAGTAGTAACCTAGGACGCAGCACTGAAGCTTTCTTT. Translated: CASSNLGRSTEAFF. The rearrangement joins TRBV19 to TRBJ1-1; no firm D call. Germline V CDR1 and CDR2: LNHDA, SQIVND (reference sequence). V lost 4 bases and J 4 bases, leaving 13 bases between the germline ends. CDR3 length: 14 amino acids.

This clonotype was observed at least ten times. The chain joins TRBV12-3 or TRBV12-4 to TRBJ1-2, with 8 nucleotides matching TRBD1. V lost 6 bases, J lost 4 bases, and 7 bases stayed unmatched. The CDR3 is 14 amino acids. This chain's CDR3 is CASSPTGTGYGYTF. In nucleotides, the CDR3 is TGTGCCAGCAGCCCGACCGGGACAGGCTATGGCTACACCTTC.

This clonotype was counted at least ten times. The junction departs from the called germline gene at one end, perhaps through a read error. This chain joins TRBV5-1 and TRBJ2-7, with D possibly TRBD2 on 5 matching bases. The germline V gene encodes CDR1 SGHRS and CDR2 YFSETQ. The CDR3 contains 14 residues. The CDR3 reads CASSLDRDSYEQYF. The CDR3 nucleotides are TGTGCCAGCAGCTTAGACCGGGACTCCTACGAGCAGTACTTC.

This clonotype was counted at least ten times. The chain uses TRBV9 and TRBJ2-2, with D uncertain. Trimming took 2 bases from V and 7 from J, leaving 12 bases between them. Germline-derived CDR1 and CDR2 are SGDLS and YYNGEE. The CDR3 contains 14 residues. This CDR3 is CASSVDPGIGELFF. The CDR3 DNA is TGTGCCAGCAGCGTGGACCCCGGTATCGGGGAGCTGTTTTTT.

This clonotype was seen at least ten times. This chain connects TRBV24-1 to TRBJ2-3; D call uncertain. Trimming left V 6 bases short and J 2 bases short, with 11 bases between. Germline values: CDR1 KGHDR, CDR2 SFDVKD. This CDR3 is 14 amino acids long. CDR3 amino acids: CATSSKVLTDTQYF. The CDR3 region has the DNA TGTGCCACCAGTAGTAAGGTTCTCACAGATACGCAGTATTTT.

This clonotype was seen at least ten times. V gene TRBV9 combines with J gene TRBJ2-3; TRBD2 aligns across 8 bases. Unmatched junction bases numbered 9, after V lost 4 bases and J lost 2 bases. This CDR3 has 16 residues. CDR1 is SGDLS and CDR2 is YYNGEE in the germline V gene. CDR3 bases: TGTGCCAGCAGCCCTTTGGGTAGCGGGGTCACAGATACGCAGTATTTT. Its translation is CASSPLGSGVTDTQYF.

The V call is TRBV10-3, the J call TRBJ2-7; the match to TRBD1 covers 9 bases. V trimming: 1 base; J trimming: 4 bases; junction bases outside the gene matches: 8. Germline loops: CDR1 ENHRY, CDR2 SYGVKD. This CDR3 has 16 amino acids. CDR3 protein: CAISELGQGLSYEQYF. As DNA, the CDR3 is TGTGCCATCAGTGAGTTAGGACAGGGGTTGTCTTACGAGCAGTACTTC.

The chain employs TRBV6-2 or TRBV6-3 and TRBJ2-1, with D possibly TRBD1 on 6 matching bases. The germline V gene has CDR1 MNHEY and CDR2 SVGEGT. This CDR3 region has 15 residues. V was cut by 2 bases and J by 1 base, with 9 bases left in between. The CDR3 DNA is TGTGCCAGCAGTTACGTAGGGGGATCCTACAATGAGCAGTTCTTC. Its protein product is CASSYVGGSYNEQFF.

This clonotype was picked up many times. This chain connects TRBV5-1 to TRBJ2-3, with D unclear. This CDR3 is 16 amino acids long. Trimming pared 5 bases from V and 0 bases from J, leaving 16 bases between. The germline V gene has CDR1 SGHRS and CDR2 YFSETQ. The CDR3 bases are TGCGCCAGCAGAGGTCGTGCGACGGCTAGCACAGATACGCAGTATTTT. As protein: CASRGRATASTDTQYF.

This clonotype was found many times. V usage is TRBV2 and J usage is TRBJ1-2, with no clear D. Germline V gene sequence: CDR1 SNHLY, CDR2 FYNNEI. The V and J ends lost 8 bases and 1 base respectively, with 8 bases between them. The CDR3 totals 12 residues. As DNA, the CDR3 is TGTGCCAGCGGGTTGGGTAACTATGGCTACACCTTC. Its protein is CASGLGNYGYTF.

This clonotype has at least ten counts. The chain couples TRBV6-5 to TRBJ1-6; weak D call: TRBD1 (5 bases). The CDR3 is made up of 14 amino acids. The germline V gene encodes CDR1 MNHEY and CDR2 SVGAGI. Trimming stripped 6 bases from V and 6 bases from J, with 12 bases between. CDR3 nucleotide sequence: TGTGCCAGCAGCCGACTACAGGTTAATTCACCCCTCCACTTT. Amino acid sequence: CASSRLQVNSPLHF.

This clonotype has a count of ten or more. This chain uses TRBV10-3 with TRBJ2-1, with D possibly matching TRBD2 (5 bases). With 4 bases removed from V and 4 bases from J, the gap between germline ends came to 14 bases. The CDR3 runs to 15 residues. Germline CDR1 ENHRY, CDR2 SYGVKD. The DNA of the CDR3 is TGTGCCATCAGTGGGACTTTCGCGGATTACAATGAGCAGTTCTTC. Protein: CAISGTFADYNEQFF.